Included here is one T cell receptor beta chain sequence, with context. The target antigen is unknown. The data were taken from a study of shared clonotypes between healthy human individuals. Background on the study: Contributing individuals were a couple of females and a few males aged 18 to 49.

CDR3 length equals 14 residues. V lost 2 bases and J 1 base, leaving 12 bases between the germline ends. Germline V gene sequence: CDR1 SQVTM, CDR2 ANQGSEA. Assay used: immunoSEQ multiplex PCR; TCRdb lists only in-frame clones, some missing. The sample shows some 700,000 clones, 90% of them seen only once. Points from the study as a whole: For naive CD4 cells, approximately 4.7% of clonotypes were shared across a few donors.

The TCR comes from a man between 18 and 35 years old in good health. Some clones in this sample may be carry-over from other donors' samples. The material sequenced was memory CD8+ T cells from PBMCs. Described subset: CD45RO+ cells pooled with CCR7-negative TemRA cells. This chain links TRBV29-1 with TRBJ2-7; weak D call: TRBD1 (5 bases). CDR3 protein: CSVELPGWSYEQYF. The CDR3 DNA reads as TGCAGCGTTGAATTGCCAGGGTGGTCCTACGAGCAGTACTTC.